The source of this T cell receptor (beta chain) is a study of beta chain features in type 1 diabetes. Expressed TCRB transcripts were sequenced, since all the RNA that had been isolated was reverse transcribed. Some clones are missing from TCRdb's copy, which holds only in-frame ones; the method was immunoSEQ multiplex PCR. The sample yields hundreds of thousands of clones, 15% to 18% seen once. Findings and limits, study-wide: Diminished insertions and augmented deletions at VDJ junctions characterized type 1 diabetes patients. A closer apparent resemblance between naive, central memory and Treg TCRB repertoires was seen in patients than in healthy donors.

CDR1 and CDR2 (germline): SGDLS, YYNGEE. The CDR3 has 14 amino acids. Purity above 95% was achieved in all sorted populations. Comment on this clone: The antigen remains unidentified.

Sequencing was carried out using naive CD4+ T cells from blood. This sequence joins TRBV9 and TRBJ2-5, with 8 bases lining up with TRBD1. The J call could be wrong; TRBJ2-7 is a better fit for the DNA end. The TCR sequence derives from a man between 18 and 29 years old in good health. The CDR3 DNA reads as TGTGCCAGCAGCCTCCGACAGGGGTCCGACGAGCAGTACTTC. Its protein product is CASSLRQGSDEQYF.